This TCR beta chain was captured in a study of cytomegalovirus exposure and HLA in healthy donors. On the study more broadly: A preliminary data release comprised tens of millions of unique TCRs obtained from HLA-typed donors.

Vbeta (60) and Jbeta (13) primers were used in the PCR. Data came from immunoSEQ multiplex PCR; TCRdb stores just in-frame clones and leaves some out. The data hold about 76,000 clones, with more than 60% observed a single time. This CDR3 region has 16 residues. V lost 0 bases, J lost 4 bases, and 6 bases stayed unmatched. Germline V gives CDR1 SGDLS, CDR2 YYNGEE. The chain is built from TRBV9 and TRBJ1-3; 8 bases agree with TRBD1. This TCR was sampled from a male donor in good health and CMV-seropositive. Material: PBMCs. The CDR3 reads CASSVDSGGTGNTIYF. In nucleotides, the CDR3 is TGTGCCAGCAGCGTAGATTCAGGGGGCACGGGAAACACCATATATTTT.